The 6 T cell receptor beta chains presented below share a single source sample, sequenced in a study of blood T cell repertoires in COVID-19. The method was immunoSEQ multiplex PCR; TCRdb's version includes in-frame clones alone and lacks a portion of them. Of over 200,000 clones in the sample, 70% to 90% were seen once. Source material: peripheral blood. Receptor source: a woman between 45 and 60 years old with acute or convalescent COVID-19.

The genes are TRBV7-2 and TRBJ1-4; possible D gene TRBD1, 5 bases. Per the germline V gene, CDR1 is SGHTA and CDR2 is FQGNSA. The V gene lost 1 base and the J gene lost 7 bases, with 10 bases spanning the gap. The CDR3 consists of 14 residues. CDR3 sequence (DNA): TGTGCCAGCAGCTTAGTGCAGGGTAGTGAAAAACTGTTTTTT. This codes for CASSLVQGSEKLFF.

V and J are TRBV7-2 and TRBJ2-1; the D gene is possibly TRBD2 (6 bases). This CDR3 is built from 16 residues. V was pared by 2 bases and J by 0 bases, with 11 bases between. From germline, CDR1 is SGHTA and CDR2 FQGNSA. CDR3 nucleotides: TGTGCCAGCAGCTTATACCTAGCGTCCTCCTACAATGAGCAGTTCTTC. It yields the protein CASSLYLASSYNEQFF.

The chain is built from TRBV6-5 and TRBJ1-5; D gene uncertain. Trimming removed 3 bases at V and 2 bases at J, with 11 bases between. CDR3 length: 15 amino acids. Germline assignment: CDR1 MNHEY and CDR2 SVGAGI. This chain's CDR3 is CASSYTGVGNQPQHF. The CDR3, as DNA: TGTGCCAGCAGTTATACCGGGGTTGGCAATCAGCCCCAGCATTTT.

The table lists this clone with a count of one. V and J are TRBV18 and TRBJ1-5, with 7 bases aligning to TRBD1. The CDR3 sequence is 18 residues long. The ends lost 0 bases at V and 3 bases at J; junction bases unmatched: 11. Germline-derived CDR1 and CDR2 are KGHSH and LQKENI. The CDR3 DNA reads as TGTGCCAGCTCACCACCACAACAGGGGATCGCCCTCAATCAGCCCCAGCATTTT. Its translation is CASSPPQQGIALNQPQHF.

The chain combines TRBV5-1 with TRBJ1-4, with a weak D call TRBD1 (6 bases). CDR1 SGHRS and CDR2 YFSETQ come from the germline V gene. The CDR3 totals 16 residues. Trimming shortened V by 4 bases and J by 7 bases, and 20 bases separated the two germline ends. Here the CDR3 reads CASSEQGQGGGEKLFF. The DNA of the CDR3 is TGCGCCAGCAGCGAGCAGGGCCAAGGGGGTGGTGAAAAACTGTTTTTT.

The V and J genes are TRBV2 and TRBJ2-3; 8 bases match TRBD1. The germline gives CDR1 SNHLY, CDR2 FYNNEI. V trimming: 1 base; J trimming: 6 bases; junction bases outside the gene matches: 6. The CDR3 is 15 amino acids. The CDR3, as DNA: TGTGCCAGCAGTGAAGGGCAGGGGGCGTCGGATACGCAGTATTTT. Translated: CASSEGQGASDTQYF.